These 24 T cell receptor beta chains originate from one sample sequenced in a study of T cell responses to AZD1222 COVID-19 vaccine. TCRdb's copy holds only in-frame clones and misses some; the assay was immunoSEQ multiplex PCR. The sample has roughly 150,000 clones; roughly 90% are singletons. This specimen consisted of peripheral blood, obtained on day 0 of AZD1222 vaccination. All receptors come from an adult in good health.

CDR3 protein: CASSIGKGHRPAFF. The CDR3 DNA reads TGTGCCAGTAGTATAGGGAAGGGACACCGGCCAGCTTTCTTT. The J gene is TRBJ1-1, the V gene TRBV19; D is perhaps TRBD1 (6 bases). This CDR3 has 14 residues. V was cut by 1 base and J by 10 bases, with 16 bases left in between. CDR1 and CDR2 from the germline V gene are LNHDA and SQIVND (reference sequence).

The chain combines TRBV19 with TRBJ2-7; TRBD2 is a possible D gene (5 bases). Germline V gene sequence: CDR1 LNHDA, CDR2 SQIVND (reference sequence). There are 15 residues in the CDR3. Trimming stripped 3 bases from V and 0 bases from J, with 12 bases between. CDR3 bases: TGTGCCAGTAGTATGGCAGCGGAAAGCTCCTACGAGCAGTACTTC. Translated, it gives CASSMAAESSYEQYF.

V usage is TRBV6-6 and J usage is TRBJ2-7; 7 positions agree with TRBD1. The ends lost 4 bases at V and 6 bases at J; junction bases unmatched: 12. CDR3 size: 15 residues. Per germline, CDR1 MNHNY and CDR2 SVGAGI (reference sequence). DNA for the CDR3: TGTGCCAGCAGTTCATCCGGGACAGTTGGATCCGAGCAGTACTTC. Translating it yields CASSSSGTVGSEQYF.

The CDR3 DNA reads as TGTGCCAGCGGACCTTACAGGGTCGGCGGGGAGCTGTTTTTT. It translates to CASGPYRVGGELFF. The chain joins TRBV28 to TRBJ2-2; D might be TRBD1 (6 bases). The V end lost 8 bases, the J end lost 7 bases, and 17 bases lay between the germline ends. The CDR3 has 14 residues. Germline assignment: CDR1 MDHEN and CDR2 SYDVKM.

The genes are TRBV4-3 and TRBJ1-2, with 7 positions matching TRBD1. The CDR3 length is 14 residues. Germline CDR1 and CDR2: LGHNA and YSLEER. V shed 1 base and J 6 bases; nucleotides not matched to a gene: 5. CDR3 DNA sequence: TGCGCCAGCAGCCAAGGGAACAGGGGTCATGGCTACACCTTC. This codes for CASSQGNRGHGYTF.

The count of this clone is one. The V gene is TRBV19, the J gene TRBJ1-2, with unresolved D. The CDR3 runs to 12 residues. V shed 7 bases and J shed 4 bases, with 10 bases lying between them. Germline-derived CDR1 and CDR2 are LNHDA and SQIVND (reference sequence). The CDR3 DNA sequence: TGTGCCAGTAACCAACCTGCCTATGGCTACACCTTC. Translation gives CASNQPAYGYTF. The whole variable domain, remainder taken from reference TRBV19 and TRBJ1-2, is DGGITQSPKYLFRKEGQNVTLSCEQNLNHDAMYWYRQDPGQGLRLIYYSQIVNDFQKGDIAEGYSVSREKKESFPLTVTSAQKNPTAFYLCASNQPAYGYTFGSGTRLTVV.

The chain combines TRBV19 with TRBJ2-7, with 7 bases lining up with TRBD1. CDR3 length equals 15 residues. Per the germline V gene, CDR1 is LNHDA and CDR2 is SQIVND (reference sequence). The junction had 5 bases not matched to a gene; V was cut back by 3 bases and J by 0 bases. The CDR3 is CASSIARDSSYEQYF. In DNA, the CDR3 is TGTGCCAGTAGTATCGCCAGGGACAGCTCCTACGAGCAGTACTTC.

V usage is TRBV4-3 and J usage is TRBJ2-7; D is uncertain. Germline V gene data show CDR1 as LGHNA and CDR2 as YSLEER. Deletions cut 0 bases from V and 2 bases from J, with 26 bases between. This CDR3 spans 20 amino acids. The CDR3 spells CASSQDGRWVSFRSTYEQYF. The CDR3, as DNA: TGCGCCAGCAGCCAAGATGGAAGATGGGTTTCGTTTCGCTCAACCTACGAGCAGTACTTC.

The chain combines TRBV4-2 with TRBJ2-3; D is perhaps TRBD2 (6 bases). CDR1 is LGHNA, CDR2 YNFKEQ, per germline. CDR3 length: 14 residues. With 7 bases removed from V and 3 bases from J, the gap between germline ends came to 14 bases. The CDR3 loop reads CASTREPLTDTQYF. CDR3 coding DNA: TGTGCCAGCACCCGGGAGCCGCTTACAGATACGCAGTATTTT.

The chain links TRBV7-9 to TRBJ2-1; D is ambiguous. The V gene's germline CDR1 is SEHNR and CDR2 FQNEAQ (reference sequence). This CDR3 comprises 13 residues. Deletions cut 4 bases from V and 0 bases from J, with 4 bases between. CDR3 residues: CASSSDSYNEQFF. The DNA of the CDR3 is TGTGCCAGCAGCTCCGACTCCTACAATGAGCAGTTCTTC. Based on the CDR3 plus reference TRBV7-9 and TRBJ2-1, the full variable domain is DTGVSQNPRHKITKRGQNVTFRCDPISEHNRLYWYRQTLGQGPEFLTYFQNEAQLEKSRLLSDRFSAERPKGSFSTLEIQRTEQGDSAMYLCASSSDSYNEQFFGPGTRLTVL.

The chain is built from TRBV5-1 and TRBJ2-1; perhaps TRBD2 as D (7 bases). The germline gives CDR1 SGHRS, CDR2 YFSETQ. This CDR3 has 14 amino acids. V was pared by 7 bases and J by 4 bases, with 15 bases between. CDR3 nucleotide sequence: TGCGCCAGCGCTGGGGCGGGGGCGTACAATGAGCAGTTCTTC. This sequence encodes CASAGAGAYNEQFF.

J is TRBJ2-5 and V is TRBV15; D remains ambiguous. This CDR3 spans 13 amino acids. Trimming took off 4 bases at V and 4 bases at J, with 10 bases between the two ends. Germline loops: CDR1 LNHNV, CDR2 YYDKDF (reference sequence). For the CDR3, the DNA is TGTGCCACCAGCATCGGCGGTGCAGAGACCCAGTACTTC. Translated, it gives CATSIGGAETQYF. Full variable domain (outside the CDR3, taken from reference TRBV15 and TRBJ2-5): DAMVIQNPRYQVTQFGKPVTLSCSQTLNHNVMYWYQQKSSQAPKLLFHYYDKDFNNEADTPDNFQSRRPNTSFCFLDIRSPGLGDTAMYLCATSIGGAETQYFGPGTRLLVL.

The V gene is TRBV12-3 or TRBV12-4, the J gene TRBJ1-3; possibly TRBD1 for D (5 bases). There are 12 residues in the CDR3. The V gene lost 6 bases and the J gene lost 3 bases, with 6 bases spanning the gap. In DNA form, the CDR3 reads TGTGCCAGCAGGGGGGTTGGAAACACCATATATTTT. This encodes CASRGVGNTIYF.

The chain has TRBV2 and TRBJ1-2; D is perhaps TRBD1 (5 bases). Germline V gives CDR1 SNHLY, CDR2 FYNNEI. The CDR3 spans 14 residues. V lost 7 bases, J lost 4 bases, and 16 bases lay in between. The CDR3 nucleotides read TGTGCCAGCACCTCCGGGACGGAGGGCTATGGCTACACCTTC. Translating it yields CASTSGTEGYGYTF.

The chain combines TRBV12-3 or TRBV12-4 with TRBJ2-7; unclear D gene. Between the trimmed V and J ends, which lost 6 bases and 7 bases, there was a span of 10 bases. The CDR3 length is 11 residues. This CDR3 is CASSHGGEQYF. CDR3 coding DNA: TGTGCCAGCAGCCATGGTGGGGAGCAGTACTTC.

V is TRBV5-1 and J is TRBJ1-3; no firm D call. This CDR3 region has 14 residues. CDR1 and CDR2 (germline): SGHRS, YFSETQ. V was shortened by 5 bases and J by 0 bases, with 9 bases between the two germline ends. The CDR3 nucleotides are TGCGCCAGCAGACTGGAGGGCTCTGGAAACACCATATATTTT. Translated: CASRLEGSGNTIYF.

The V call is TRBV7-2, the J call TRBJ2-1, with TRBD2 identical over 11 bases. V lost 2 bases and J lost 3; bases outside the gene matches: 3. The length of the CDR3 is 16 residues. The germline V gene has CDR1 SGHTA and CDR2 FQGNSA. CDR3 DNA sequence: TGTGCCAGCAGCTTACAGGGGACTAGCGGCTACAATGAGCAGTTCTTC. Its protein product is CASSLQGTSGYNEQFF.

The chain joins TRBV2 to TRBJ2-5, with 8 bases identical to TRBD1. Germline V gene data show CDR1 as SNHLY and CDR2 as FYNNEI. Unmatched junction bases numbered 2, after V lost 3 bases and J lost 5 bases. The length of the CDR3 is 13 residues. The CDR3 sequence is CASSENRGETQYF. Written as DNA, the CDR3 is TGTGCCAGCAGTGAGAACAGGGGGGAGACCCAGTACTTC.

V usage is TRBV29-1 and J usage is TRBJ1-2; 10 bases match TRBD1. Germline CDR1 is SQVTM and CDR2 is ANQGSEA. The CDR3 totals 16 residues. The V and J ends lost 2 bases and 2 bases, in that order; junction bases with no gene match: 8. The CDR3 nucleotides read TGCAGCGTTGAACTCGCCTCGGGACAGGGGAACTATGGCTACACCTTC. The encoded protein is CSVELASGQGNYGYTF. Full variable domain (rest looked up from reference TRBV29-1 and TRBJ1-2): SAVISQKPSRDICQRGTSLTIQCQVDSQVTMMFWYRQQPGQSLTLIATANQGSEATYESGFVIDKFPISRPNLTFSTLTVSNMSPEDSSIYLCSVELASGQGNYGYTFGSGTRLTVV.

This clone was detected only a few times. The chain couples TRBV28 to TRBJ1-2; 10 bases are shared with TRBD1. The CDR3 has 15 residues. The germline V gene has CDR1 MDHEN and CDR2 SYDVKM. V lost 2 bases to trimming and J lost 8 bases; unmatched junction nucleotides: 8. This CDR3 reads CASSLHHRGQGGYTF. The CDR3 DNA follows: TGTGCCAGCAGTTTACACCATAGGGGACAGGGGGGCTACACCTTC.

The gene calls are TRBV6-5 and TRBJ2-7; TRBD1 matches 7 bases. V lost 2 bases to trimming and J lost 4 bases; unmatched junction nucleotides: 5. This CDR3 has 14 amino acids. Germline V gene sequence: CDR1 MNHEY, CDR2 SVGAGI. The CDR3 sequence: CASSYRGLRYEQYF. The CDR3 region has the DNA TGTGCCAGCAGTTACAGGGGGCTGAGGTACGAGCAGTACTTC.

The chain joins TRBV19 to TRBJ2-5; 12 positions agree with TRBD2. This CDR3 spans 15 amino acids. Losses at the gene ends were 1 base for V and 3 bases for J; bases not matched to a gene: 0. CDR1 LNHDA and CDR2 SQIVND come from the germline V gene (reference sequence). CDR3 nucleotides: TGTGCCAGTAGTATAGCTAGCGGGGGGGAAGAGACCCAGTACTTC. The encoded protein is CASSIASGGEETQYF.

This chain links TRBV5-6 with TRBJ1-2; D gene uncertain. Germline V lookup: CDR1 SGHDT, CDR2 YYEEEE. The CDR3 is 12 residues long. Trimming pared 0 bases from V and 4 bases from J, leaving 4 bases between. The CDR3 protein is CASSLDPYGYTF. The CDR3 coding sequence is TGTGCCAGCAGCTTGGATCCCTATGGCTACACCTTC.

The rearrangement uses TRBV19 and TRBJ1-1; D remains ambiguous. The germline V and J ends were trimmed by 6 bases and 7 bases, with 21 bases remaining between them. This CDR3 region has 15 residues. Looked up from germline, CDR1 is LNHDA and CDR2 is SQIVND (reference sequence). The CDR3 DNA reads TGTGCCAGTAGGGCCATAGGATCGGGGTCAGGTGAAGCTTTCTTT. Amino acid sequence: CASRAIGSGSGEAFF. Together with reference TRBV19 and TRBJ1-1, the CDR3 gives the full variable domain: DGGITQSPKYLFRKEGQNVTLSCEQNLNHDAMYWYRQDPGQGLRLIYYSQIVNDFQKGDIAEGYSVSREKKESFPLTVTSAQKNPTAFYLCASRAIGSGSGEAFFGQGTRLTVV.